This T cell receptor (beta chain) was found in a study of metastatic and nonmetastatic thyroid tumors. Study background: Repertoires from malignant and benign thyroid patients were compared across blood and tumor or nodule tissue. Notes on the study in general: Versus benign nodules, malignant thyroid tumors reportedly had significantly higher TCR beta diversity, in blood and tumor.

At least ten counts were recorded for this clone. Its specificity is unknown. The CDR3 has 11 residues. CDR1 and CDR2 from the germline V gene are MDHEN and SYDVKM. Trimming cost V 7 bases and J 8 bases, with 11 bases left between them. As processed by the authors: In papillary thyroid cancer, a distant-metastasis classifier was built using CDR3 differences across clinicopathological groups. TCRdb reprocessed the PCR reads using MiXCR. TCRdb's processing, not the study's, gives the V and J calls here. The table shows tens of thousands of clones, with approximately 12% occurring only once. No treatment had been given to any patient before thyroid surgery.

This sequence was found in a male donor with papillary thyroid cancer or a benign thyroid nodule (not recorded which). Some clones in this sample may be carry-over from other donors' samples. The material sequenced was blood. This chain links TRBV28 with TRBJ1-1; TRBD1 might be the D (5 bases). CDR3: CASNWGTEAFF. The CDR3 DNA follows: TGTGCCAGCAACTGGGGGACGGAAGCTTTCTTT.